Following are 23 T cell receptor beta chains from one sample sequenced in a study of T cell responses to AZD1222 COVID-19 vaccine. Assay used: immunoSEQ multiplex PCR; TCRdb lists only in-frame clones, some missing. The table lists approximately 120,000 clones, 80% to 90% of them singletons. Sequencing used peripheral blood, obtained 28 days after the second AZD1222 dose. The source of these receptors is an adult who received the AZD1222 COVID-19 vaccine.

CDR3 in DNA: TGCAGTGCTAGTGCCGGACAGGGGGTTGGTTCACCCCTCCACTTT. Amino acid sequence: CSASAGQGVGSPLHF. V and J are TRBV20-1 and TRBJ1-6, with 10 nucleotides matching TRBD1. This CDR3 spans 15 amino acids. V shed 3 bases, J shed 9 bases, and the junction held 8 bases outside the gene matches. Germline CDR1 reads DFQATT; CDR2 reads SNEGSKA (reference sequence).

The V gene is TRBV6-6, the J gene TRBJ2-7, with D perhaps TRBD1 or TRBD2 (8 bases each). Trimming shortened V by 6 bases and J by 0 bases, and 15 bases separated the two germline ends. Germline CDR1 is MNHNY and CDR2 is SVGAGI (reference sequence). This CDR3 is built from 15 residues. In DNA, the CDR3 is TGTGCCAGCAGACGGACAGGGACTAGCTCCTACGAGCAGTACTTC. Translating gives CASRRTGTSSYEQYF.

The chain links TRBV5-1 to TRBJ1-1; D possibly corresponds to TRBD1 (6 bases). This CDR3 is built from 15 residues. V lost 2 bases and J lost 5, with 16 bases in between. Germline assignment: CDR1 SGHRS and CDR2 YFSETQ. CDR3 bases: TGCGCCAGCAGCTTACAACAGGGAAGGGAAACTGAAGCTTTCTTT. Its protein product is CASSLQQGRETEAFF.

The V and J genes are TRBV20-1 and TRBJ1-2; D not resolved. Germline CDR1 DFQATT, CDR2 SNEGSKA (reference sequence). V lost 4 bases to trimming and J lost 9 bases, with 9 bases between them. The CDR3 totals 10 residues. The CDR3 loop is CSATVVSYTF. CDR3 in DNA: TGCAGTGCTACGGTCGTAAGCTACACCTTC.

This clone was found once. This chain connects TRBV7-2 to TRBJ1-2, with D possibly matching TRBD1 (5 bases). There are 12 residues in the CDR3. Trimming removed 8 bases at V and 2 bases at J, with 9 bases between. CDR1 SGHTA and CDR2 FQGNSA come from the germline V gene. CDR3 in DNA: TGTGCCAGCGCCGGGACGAACTATGGCTACACCTTC. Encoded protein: CASAGTNYGYTF.

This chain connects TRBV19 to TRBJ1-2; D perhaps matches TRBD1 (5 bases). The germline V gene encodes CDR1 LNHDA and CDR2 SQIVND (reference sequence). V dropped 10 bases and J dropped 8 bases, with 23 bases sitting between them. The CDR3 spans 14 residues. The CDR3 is CATQTPGGYPGYTF. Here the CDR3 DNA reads TGTGCCACCCAAACTCCCGGGGGTTACCCAGGCTACACCTTC. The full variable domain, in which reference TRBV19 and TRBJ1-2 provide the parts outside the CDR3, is DGGITQSPKYLFRKEGQNVTLSCEQNLNHDAMYWYRQDPGQGLRLIYYSQIVNDFQKGDIAEGYSVSREKKESFPLTVTSAQKNPTAFYLCATQTPGGYPGYTFGSGTRLTVV.

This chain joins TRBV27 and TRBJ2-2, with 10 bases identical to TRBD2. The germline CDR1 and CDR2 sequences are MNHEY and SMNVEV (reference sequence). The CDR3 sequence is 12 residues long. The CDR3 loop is CARTSGTGELFF. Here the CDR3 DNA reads TGTGCGAGGACTAGCGGCACCGGGGAGCTGTTTTTT.

CDR3: CASRTTGGETQYF. The CDR3 DNA is TGTGCCAGCAGGACGACAGGGGGTGAGACCCAGTACTTC. The chain recombines TRBV28 with TRBJ2-5, with TRBD1 identical over 9 bases. Trimming took 6 bases from V and 5 from J; bases not matched to a gene: 4. The CDR3 covers 13 residues. CDR1 and CDR2 (germline): MDHEN, SYDVKM.

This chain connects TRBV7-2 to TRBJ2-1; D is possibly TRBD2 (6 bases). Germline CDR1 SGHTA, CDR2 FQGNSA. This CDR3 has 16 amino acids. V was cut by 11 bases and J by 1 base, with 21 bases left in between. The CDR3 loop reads CACRVLIGGSYNEQFF. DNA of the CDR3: TGTGCCTGCCGCGTCCTAATCGGGGGATCCTACAATGAGCAGTTCTTC.

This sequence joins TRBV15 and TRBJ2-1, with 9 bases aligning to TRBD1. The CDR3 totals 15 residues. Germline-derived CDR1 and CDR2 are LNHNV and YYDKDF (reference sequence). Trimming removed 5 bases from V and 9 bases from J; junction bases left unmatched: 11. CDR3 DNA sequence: TGTGCCACCAGCGATCCGGGACAGGGTTATGCTGAGCAGTTCTTC. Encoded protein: CATSDPGQGYAEQFF.

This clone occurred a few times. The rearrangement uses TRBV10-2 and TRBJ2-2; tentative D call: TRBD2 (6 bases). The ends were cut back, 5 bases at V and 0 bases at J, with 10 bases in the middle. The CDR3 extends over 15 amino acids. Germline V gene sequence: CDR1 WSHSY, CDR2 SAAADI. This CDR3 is CASSWTGANTGELFF. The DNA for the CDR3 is TGCGCCAGCAGTTGGACGGGGGCGAACACCGGGGAGCTGTTTTTT.

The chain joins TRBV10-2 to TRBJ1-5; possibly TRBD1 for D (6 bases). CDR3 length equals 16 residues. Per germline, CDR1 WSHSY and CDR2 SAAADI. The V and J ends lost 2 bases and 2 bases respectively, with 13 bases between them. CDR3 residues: CASSEGTGFGNQPQHF. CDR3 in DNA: TGCGCCAGCAGTGAGGGAACAGGGTTCGGCAATCAGCCCCAGCATTTT.

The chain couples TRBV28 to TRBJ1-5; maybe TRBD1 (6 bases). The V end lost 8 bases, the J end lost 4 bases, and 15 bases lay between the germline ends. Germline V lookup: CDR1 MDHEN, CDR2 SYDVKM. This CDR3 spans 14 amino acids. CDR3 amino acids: CASRGGTKNQPQHF. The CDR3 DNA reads TGTGCCAGCCGGGGGGGGACAAAAAATCAGCCCCAGCATTTT.

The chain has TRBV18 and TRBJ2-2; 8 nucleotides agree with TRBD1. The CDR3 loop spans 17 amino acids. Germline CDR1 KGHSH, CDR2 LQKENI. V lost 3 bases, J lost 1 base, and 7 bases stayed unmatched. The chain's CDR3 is CASSPYGGQGNTGELFF. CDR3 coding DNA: TGTGCCAGCTCACCTTACGGTGGACAGGGGAACACCGGGGAGCTGTTTTTT.

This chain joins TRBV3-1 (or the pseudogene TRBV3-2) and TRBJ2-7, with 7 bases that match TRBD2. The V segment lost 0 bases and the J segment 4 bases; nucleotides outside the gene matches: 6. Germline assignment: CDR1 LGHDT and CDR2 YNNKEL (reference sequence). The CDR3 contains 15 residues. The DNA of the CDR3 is TGTGCCAGCAGCCAAGATGACTATAGCGGGTACGAGCAGTACTTC. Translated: CASSQDDYSGYEQYF.

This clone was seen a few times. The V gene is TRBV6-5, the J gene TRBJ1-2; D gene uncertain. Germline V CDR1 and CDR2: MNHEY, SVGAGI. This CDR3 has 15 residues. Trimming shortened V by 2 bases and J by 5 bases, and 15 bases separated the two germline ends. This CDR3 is CASSYGGWQKYGYTF. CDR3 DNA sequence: TGTGCCAGCAGTTACGGAGGGTGGCAGAAATATGGCTACACCTTC.

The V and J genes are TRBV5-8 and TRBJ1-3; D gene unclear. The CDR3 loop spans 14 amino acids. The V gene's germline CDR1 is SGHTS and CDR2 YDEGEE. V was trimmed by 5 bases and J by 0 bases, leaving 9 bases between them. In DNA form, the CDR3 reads TGTGCCAGCAGGACCGTCAGCTCTGGAAACACCATATATTTT. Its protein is CASRTVSSGNTIYF.

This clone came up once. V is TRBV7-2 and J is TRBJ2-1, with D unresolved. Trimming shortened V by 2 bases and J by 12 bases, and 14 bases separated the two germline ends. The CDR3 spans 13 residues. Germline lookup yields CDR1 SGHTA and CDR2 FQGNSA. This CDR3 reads CASSLTESKGQFF. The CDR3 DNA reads TGTGCCAGCAGCTTAACGGAGTCGAAGGGGCAGTTCTTC.

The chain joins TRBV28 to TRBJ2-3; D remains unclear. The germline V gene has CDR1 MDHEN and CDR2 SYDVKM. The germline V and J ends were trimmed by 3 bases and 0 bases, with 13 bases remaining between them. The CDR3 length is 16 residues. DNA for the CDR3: TGTGCCAGCAGTTTGGGCGCGGCGTCTAGCACAGATACGCAGTATTTT. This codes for CASSLGAASSTDTQYF.

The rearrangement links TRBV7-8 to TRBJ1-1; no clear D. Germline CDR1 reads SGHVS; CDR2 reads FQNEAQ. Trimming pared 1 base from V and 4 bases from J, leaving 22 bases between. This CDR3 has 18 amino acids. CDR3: CASSLGYLSGTRGTEAFF. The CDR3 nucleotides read TGTGCCAGCAGCTTAGGATACCTCTCGGGAACCCGGGGCACTGAAGCTTTCTTT.

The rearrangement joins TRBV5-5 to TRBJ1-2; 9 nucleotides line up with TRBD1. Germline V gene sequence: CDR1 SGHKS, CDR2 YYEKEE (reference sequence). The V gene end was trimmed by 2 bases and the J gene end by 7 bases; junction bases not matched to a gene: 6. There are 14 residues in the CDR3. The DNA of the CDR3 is TGTGCCAGCAGCTTCACAGGGGGCGCGAGTGGCTACACCTTC. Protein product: CASSFTGGASGYTF.

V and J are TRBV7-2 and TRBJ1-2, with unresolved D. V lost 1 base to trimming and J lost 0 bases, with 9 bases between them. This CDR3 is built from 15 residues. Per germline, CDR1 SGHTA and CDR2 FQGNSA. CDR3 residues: CASSLVQRANYGYTF. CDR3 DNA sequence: TGTGCCAGCAGCTTAGTACAGCGAGCTAACTATGGCTACACCTTC.

The CDR3 sequence: CASSSAVPRTYF. CDR3 sequence (DNA): TGTGCCAGCAGTTCCGCGGTCCCTCGCACGTACTTC. The chain links TRBV6-2 or TRBV6-3 to TRBJ2-7; D is unresolved. Per germline, CDR1 MNHEY and CDR2 SVGEGT. V was pared by 4 bases and J by 12 bases, with 16 bases between. The CDR3 is 12 residues long.